This T cell receptor beta chain was observed in a study of blood T cell repertoires in COVID-19. V was pared by 6 bases and J by 0 bases, with 10 bases of the junction left unmatched. The CDR3 runs 16 residues. Germline CDR1 reads MNHEY; CDR2 reads SMNVEV (reference sequence). Assay used: immunoSEQ multiplex PCR; TCRdb lists only in-frame clones, some missing. The repertoire holds about 210,000 clones, with about 81% as singletons. This TCR came from a middle-aged man who had recovered from COVID-19. The rearrangement uses TRBV27 and TRBJ1-2, with TRBD1 identical over 7 bases. Sample: PBMCs or T cells enriched from blood (not recorded which). The CDR3 DNA follows: TGTGCCAGCAGCCTTATCTTCGGGACAGCTAACTATGGCTACACCTTC. Encoded protein: CASSLIFGTANYGYTF.